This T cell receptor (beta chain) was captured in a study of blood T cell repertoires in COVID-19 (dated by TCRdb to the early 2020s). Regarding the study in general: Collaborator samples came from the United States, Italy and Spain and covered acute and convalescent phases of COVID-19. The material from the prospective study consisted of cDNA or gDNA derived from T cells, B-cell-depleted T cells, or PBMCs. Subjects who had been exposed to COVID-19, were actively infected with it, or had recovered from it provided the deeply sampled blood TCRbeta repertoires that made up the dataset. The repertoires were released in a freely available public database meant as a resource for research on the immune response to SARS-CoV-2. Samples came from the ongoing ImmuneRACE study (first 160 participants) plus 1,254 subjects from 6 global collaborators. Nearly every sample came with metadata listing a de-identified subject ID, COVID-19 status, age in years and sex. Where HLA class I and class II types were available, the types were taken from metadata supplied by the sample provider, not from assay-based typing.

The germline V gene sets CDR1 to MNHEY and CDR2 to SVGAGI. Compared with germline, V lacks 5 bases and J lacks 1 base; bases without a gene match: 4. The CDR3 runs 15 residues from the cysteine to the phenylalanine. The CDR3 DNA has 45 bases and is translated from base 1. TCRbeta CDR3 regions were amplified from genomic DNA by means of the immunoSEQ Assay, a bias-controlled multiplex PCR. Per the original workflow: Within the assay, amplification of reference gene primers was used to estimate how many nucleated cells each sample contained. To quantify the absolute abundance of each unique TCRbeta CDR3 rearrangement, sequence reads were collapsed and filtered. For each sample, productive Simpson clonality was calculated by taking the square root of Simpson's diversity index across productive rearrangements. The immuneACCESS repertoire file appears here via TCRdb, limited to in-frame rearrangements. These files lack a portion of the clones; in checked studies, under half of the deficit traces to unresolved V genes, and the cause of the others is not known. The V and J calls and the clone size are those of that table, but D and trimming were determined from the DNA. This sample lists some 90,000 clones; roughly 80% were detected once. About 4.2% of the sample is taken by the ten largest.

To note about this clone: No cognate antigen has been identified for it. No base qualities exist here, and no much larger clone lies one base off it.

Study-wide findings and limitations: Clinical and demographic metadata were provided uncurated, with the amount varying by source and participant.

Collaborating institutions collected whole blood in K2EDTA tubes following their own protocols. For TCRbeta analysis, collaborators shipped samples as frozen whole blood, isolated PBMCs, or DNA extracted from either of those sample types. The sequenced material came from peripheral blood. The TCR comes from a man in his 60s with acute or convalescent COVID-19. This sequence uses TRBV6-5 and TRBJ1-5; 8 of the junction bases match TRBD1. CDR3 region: CASSQQGVSNQPQHF. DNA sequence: TGTGCCAGCAGTCAACAGGGGGTGAGCAATCAGCCCCAGCATTTT.